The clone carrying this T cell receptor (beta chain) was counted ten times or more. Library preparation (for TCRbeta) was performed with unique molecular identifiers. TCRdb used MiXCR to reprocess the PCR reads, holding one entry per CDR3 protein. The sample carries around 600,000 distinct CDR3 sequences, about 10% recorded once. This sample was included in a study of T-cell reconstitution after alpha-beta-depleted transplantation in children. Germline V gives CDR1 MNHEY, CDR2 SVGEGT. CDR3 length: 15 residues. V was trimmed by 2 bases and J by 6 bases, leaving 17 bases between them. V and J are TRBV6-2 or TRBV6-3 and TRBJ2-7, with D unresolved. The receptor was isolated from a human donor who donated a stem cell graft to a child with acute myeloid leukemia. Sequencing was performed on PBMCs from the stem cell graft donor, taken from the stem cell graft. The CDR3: CASSYNPNEGREQYF. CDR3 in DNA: TGTGCCAGCAGTTACAACCCAAATGAAGGGCGCGAGCAGTACTTC.